The rows below give T cell receptor beta chains drawn from one sample of a study of technical replicates of blood from four donors. This table comes from immunoSEQ multiplex PCR, and its TCRdb copy is limited to in-frame clones, with some not included. The sample has about 15,000 clones; about nine tenths are singletons. Sequencing input: PBMCs. The receptors shown here come from a human donor in good health. CDR3s include the opening cysteine and the closing phenylalanine or tryptophan. A D gene is named only where the DNA matches it firmly. For some rows the clone size is stated as once, few or many, or as a class when expanded; others skip it.

CAISESGGGPDTQYF | TGTGCCATCAGTGAGTCGGGGGGAGGGCCGGATACGCAGTATTTT | TRBJ2-3 | TRBD2 | 15 | NA | TRBV10-3
CASSLPLGTSGIGEQFF | TGTGCCAGCAGCCTACCTCTCGGGACTAGCGGGATAGGTGAGCAGTTCTTC | TRBJ2-1 | TRBD2 | 17 | NA | TRBV5-6
CASGIGVFKATQYF | TGCGCCAGCGGAATCGGGGTGTTTAAAGCTACGCAGTATTTT | TRBJ2-3 | NA | 14 | NA | TRBV5-1
CASSSGGSGRHEQFF | TGCGCCAGCAGCTCGGGCGGTAGCGGGAGACATGAGCAGTTCTTC | TRBJ2-1 | TRBD2 | 15 | NA | TRBV5-1
CASSEAWGGSYNEQFF | TGTGCCAGCAGTGAAGCGTGGGGCGGCTCCTACAATGAGCAGTTCTTC | TRBJ2-1 | NA | 16 | NA | TRBV6-1
CASSEPRDKNEKLFF | TGCGCCAGCAGTGAGCCCCGGGACAAAAATGAAAAACTGTTTTTT | TRBJ1-4 | NA | 15 | NA | TRBV10-2
CASSPRGDRGPRDTEAFF | TGTGCCAGCTCACCGCGGGGGGACAGGGGGCCGCGGGACACTGAAGCTTTCTTT | TRBJ1-1 | TRBD1 | 18 | NA | TRBV18
CASSLGHSRMYEQYF | TGTGCCAGCAGCTTAGGACACAGCAGGATGTACGAGCAGTACTTC | TRBJ2-7 | NA | 15 | few | TRBV11-2
CSVDGPGGLDTEAFF | TGCAGCGTTGATGGACCAGGGGGCTTGGACACTGAAGCTTTCTTT | TRBJ1-1 | TRBD1 | 15 | NA | TRBV29-1
CAAGNAQYEQYF | TGTGCAGCAGGGAACGCGCAGTACGAGCAGTACTTC | TRBJ2-7 | NA | 12 | NA | TRBV6-5
CASSYGRDRLISGYTF | TGTGCCAGCAGTTACGGAAGAGACAGGTTGATCTCTGGCTACACCTTC | TRBJ1-2 | NA | 16 | few | TRBV6-5
CASSDVRSSPQYF | TGTGCCAGCAGTGATGTTCGGAGCTCTCCGCAGTATTTT | TRBJ2-3 | NA | 13 | NA | TRBV6-4
CASSPGGAGGGQPQHF | TGTGCCAGCAGTCCCGGGGGAGCAGGGGGTGGTCAGCCCCAGCATTTT | TRBJ1-5 | TRBD1 | 16 | NA | TRBV28
CASSPWTDNSGNTIYF | TGCGCCAGCAGCCCCTGGACAGACAACTCTGGAAACACCATATATTTT | TRBJ1-3 | NA | 16 | NA | TRBV5-1
CASRGGAVETQYF | TGTGCCAGCCGGGGGGGAGCCGTCGAGACCCAGTACTTC | TRBJ2-5 | TRBD2 | 13 | NA | TRBV25-1
CASSRQGSFQETQYF | TGCGCCAGCAGCCGACAGGGATCGTTCCAAGAGACCCAGTACTTC | TRBJ2-5 | TRBD1 | 15 | NA | TRBV5-1
CASSERTVTDTQYF | TGTGCCAGCTCAGAGCGGACAGTGACAGATACGCAGTATTTT | TRBJ2-3 | NA | 14 | NA | TRBV18
CAISESISGGQETQYF | TGTGCCATCAGTGAGTCGATTTCGGGGGGCCAAGAGACCCAGTACTTC | TRBJ2-5 | TRBD2 | 16 | NA | TRBV10-3
CASSPEGRAYEQYF | TGCGCCAGCAGCCCGGAGGGCAGGGCTTACGAGCAGTACTTC | TRBJ2-7 | NA | 14 | NA | TRBV5-1
CASTLVPSGRSEQFF | TGTGCCAGCACCCTCGTCCCTAGCGGGAGAAGTGAGCAGTTCTTC | TRBJ2-1 | TRBD2 | 15 | once | TRBV6-4
CASTPMDRVLTEAFF | TGTGCCAGTACCCCCATGGACAGGGTCTTGACTGAAGCTTTCTTT | TRBJ1-1 | TRBD1 | 15 | NA | TRBV19
CASSLANEQFF | TGCGCCAGCAGTCTAGCAAATGAGCAGTTCTTC | TRBJ2-1 | NA | 11 | NA | TRBV10-2
CASSDSMTGGNEQFF | TGTGCCAGCAGTGACTCGATGACAGGGGGTAATGAGCAGTTCTTC | TRBJ2-1 | TRBD1 | 15 | NA | TRBV6-4
CASSIALRSSEQYF | TGTGCCAGTAGTATAGCCCTTCGGTCATCCGAGCAGTACTTC | TRBJ2-7 | NA | 14 | NA | TRBV19
CASSAGGDTQYF | TGTGCCAGCAGCGCCGGGGGAGATACGCAGTATTTT | TRBJ2-3 | NA | 12 | NA | TRBV5-4
CASSQDRGRTDTQYF | TGCGCCAGCAGCCAAGACAGGGGGAGGACAGATACGCAGTATTTT | TRBJ2-3 | TRBD1 | 15 | NA | TRBV10-1
CASSAPGISHNEQFF | TGTGCCAGCAGCGCACCGGGGATCTCCCACAATGAGCAGTTCTTC | TRBJ2-1 | NA | 15 | NA | TRBV7-3
CASSEVEQGFSEAFF | TGTGCCAGCAGTGAAGTGGAACAGGGATTCTCTGAAGCTTTCTTT | TRBJ1-1 | NA | 15 | NA | TRBV2
CASSVPFRQGKNTEAFF | TGTGCCAGCAGTGTCCCCTTCAGACAGGGGAAGAACACTGAAGCTTTCTTT | TRBJ1-1 | TRBD1 | 17 | NA | TRBV6-4
CASSGGWTDTQYF | TGTGCCAGCTCGGGTGGGTGGACAGATACGCAGTATTTT | TRBJ2-3 | NA | 13 | NA | TRBV9
CASTGSVLDTEAFF | TGTGCCAGCACAGGATCTGTGCTCGACACTGAAGCTTTCTTT | TRBJ1-1 | NA | 14 | NA | TRBV6-5
CASSPTGSNYGYTF | TGTGCCAGCAGCCCCACAGGGTCCAACTATGGCTACACCTTC | TRBJ1-2 | NA | 14 | NA | TRBV7-9
CASSLVGAGTEAFF | TGTGCCAGCAGCCTTGTGGGGGCTGGCACTGAAGCTTTCTTT | TRBJ1-1 | NA | 14 | NA | TRBV5-6
CSVGRSQGTYEQYF | TGCAGCGTTGGCCGGAGTCAGGGTACCTACGAGCAGTACTTC | TRBJ2-7 | NA | 14 | NA | TRBV29-1
CASSVGRGAFF | TGTGCCAGCAGTGTTGGCAGGGGTGCTTTCTTT | TRBJ1-1 | NA | 11 | NA | TRBV2